The 17 T cell receptor beta chains below were found in one sample sequenced in a study of blood T cell repertoires in COVID-19. Profiled with immunoSEQ multiplex PCR; TCRdb holds only in-frame clones, not every one. Here the sample spans 150,000 to 200,000 clones, about 91% being singletons. The sample was peripheral blood. The origin of the receptors is a woman aged 45-65 years with acute or convalescent COVID-19.

This clone was seen a few times. The chain combines TRBV28 with TRBJ1-2; D remains ambiguous. There are 14 residues in the CDR3. Between the trimmed V and J ends, which lost 2 bases and 5 bases, there was a span of 12 bases. The germline CDR1 and CDR2 sequences are MDHEN and SYDVKM. The CDR3 loop reads CASSLGLRSYGYTF. The CDR3 nucleotides are TGTGCCAGCAGTTTAGGCCTCAGGTCTTATGGCTACACCTTC.

This chain uses TRBV7-2 with TRBJ2-5; TRBD1 matches at 7 bases. This CDR3 contains 16 residues. Trimming took 7 bases from V and 1 from J; bases not matched to a gene: 12. The germline CDR1 and CDR2 sequences are SGHTA and FQGNSA. The CDR3 DNA is TGTGCCAGCAATAGGAACAGGGGCGTCTTCCAAGAGACCCAGTACTTC. Residues: CASNRNRGVFQETQYF.

This clone turned up a few times. CDR3 nucleotide sequence: TGTGCCAGCAGCCCGTGGGGTAGCGGAAAAGAGACCCAGTACTTC. Its protein product is CASSPWGSGKETQYF. This chain connects TRBV11-3 to TRBJ2-5; weak D call: TRBD2 (6 bases). This CDR3 contains 15 residues. V lost 5 bases and J 3 bases, leaving 16 bases between the germline ends. CDR1 SGHNT and CDR2 YENEEA come from the germline V gene.

The gene calls are TRBV19 and TRBJ1-1, with D tentatively TRBD1 (5 bases). Germline V gene lookup returns CDR1 LNHDA and CDR2 SQIVND (reference sequence). The V end was cut by 3 bases, the J end by 1 base, with 9 bases between. The CDR3 runs 14 residues. Here the CDR3 reads CASSIRRGNTEAFF. Here the CDR3 DNA reads TGTGCCAGTAGTATTCGGAGGGGGAACACTGAAGCTTTCTTT.

The chain links TRBV30 to TRBJ1-1; 8 nucleotides align to TRBD1. CDR3 length: 16 amino acids. The V segment lost 2 bases and the J segment 6 bases; nucleotides outside the gene matches: 14. The germline V gene has CDR1 GTSNPN and CDR2 SVGIG (reference sequence). The CDR3 nucleotides read TGTGCCTGGAGTACCTGGACAGGGTGGAGCGACGCTGAAGCTTTCTTT. This gives the protein CAWSTWTGWSDAEAFF.

J is TRBJ1-3 and V is TRBV3-1 (or the pseudogene TRBV3-2); 7 bases match TRBD1. Germline V lookup: CDR1 LGHDT, CDR2 YNNKEL (reference sequence). The CDR3 has 14 amino acids. V shed 4 bases and J 3 bases; nucleotides not matched to a gene: 3. The CDR3: CASSRQGNGNTIYF. The CDR3 DNA follows: TGTGCCAGCAGCCGACAGGGAAATGGAAACACCATATATTTT.

V gene TRBV11-3 combines with J gene TRBJ2-5, with TRBD1 matching 10 bases. CDR1 is SGHNT, CDR2 YENEEA, per germline. V shed 1 base and J 3 bases; nucleotides not matched to a gene: 5. This CDR3 is 16 amino acids long. The CDR3 loop reads CASSLVGDRGKETQYF. DNA of the CDR3: TGTGCCAGCAGCTTAGTAGGGGACAGGGGAAAAGAGACCCAGTACTTC.

This clone was found once. The genes are TRBV15 and TRBJ2-7, with a weak D call TRBD2 (5 bases). The CDR3 contains 14 residues. Germline V lookup: CDR1 LNHNV, CDR2 YYDKDF (reference sequence). Trimming cost V 1 base and J 2 bases, with 9 bases left between them. CDR3 residues: CATSRGTGTYEQYF. The CDR3 nucleotides are TGTGCCACCAGCAGAGGGACGGGGACCTACGAGCAGTACTTC.

The V and J genes are TRBV5-1 and TRBJ2-1; possibly TRBD2 for D (6 bases). V was pared by 1 base and J by 7 bases, with 15 bases between. Germline CDR1 is SGHRS and CDR2 is YFSETQ. This CDR3 spans 15 amino acids. CDR3 residues: CASSLLSGESNEQFF. The CDR3 nucleotides are TGCGCCAGCAGCTTGTTGTCGGGAGAATCAAATGAGCAGTTCTTC.

This chain uses TRBV6-2 or TRBV6-3 with TRBJ2-5; 12 positions match TRBD2. The CDR3 sequence is 13 residues long. CDR1 and CDR2 (germline): MNHEY, SVGEGT. With V trimmed by 2 bases and J by 11 bases, 3 bases remained unmatched. CDR3 bases: TGTGCCAGCAGTTACGTACTAGCGGGGGGTCAGTACTTC. Translating gives CASSYVLAGGQYF.

The chain employs TRBV18 and TRBJ2-1, with TRBD2 matching over 12 bases. J gave up 10 bases and V 3 bases, and 4 bases lay outside the gene matches. Germline assignment: CDR1 KGHSH and CDR2 LQKENI. CDR3 size: 14 residues. The CDR3 DNA is TGTGCCAGCTCACCTACTAGCGGGGGGCCGGAGCAGTTCTTC. It specifies CASSPTSGGPEQFF. Drawing the rest from reference TRBV18 and TRBJ2-1, the complete variable domain is NAGVMQNPRHLVRRRGQEARLRCSPMKGHSHVYWYRQLPEEGLKFMVYLQKENIIDESGMPKERFSAEFPKEGPSILRIQQVVRGDSAAYFCASSPTSGGPEQFFGPGTRLTVL.

This chain connects TRBV27 to TRBJ2-1; 7 bases are a match to TRBD2. The CDR3 covers 15 residues. CDR1 is MNHEY, CDR2 SMNVEV, per germline (reference sequence). The V and J ends lost 7 bases and 4 bases, in that order; junction bases with no gene match: 10. The CDR3 bases are TGTGCCAGCAAAGTTGGGGGGGTAGTATACAATGAGCAGTTCTTC. It is translated as CASKVGGVVYNEQFF.

This chain connects TRBV7-2 to TRBJ2-7, with 7 bases identical to TRBD1. The junction had 9 bases not matched to a gene; V was cut back by 5 bases and J by 2 bases. The CDR3 sequence is 15 residues long. Germline V gene data show CDR1 as SGHTA and CDR2 as FQGNSA. The CDR3 sequence is CASSPTGTATYEQYF. The CDR3 region has the DNA TGTGCCAGCAGCCCGACTGGGACAGCAACCTACGAGCAGTACTTC. The full variable domain, with the rest looked up from reference TRBV7-2 and TRBJ2-7, is GAGVSQSPSNKVTEKGKDVELRCDPISGHTALYWYRQSLGQGLEFLIYFQGNSAPDKSGLPSDRFSAERTGGSVSTLTIQRTQQEDSAVYLCASSPTGTATYEQYFGPGTRLTVT.

The chain uses TRBV19 and TRBJ2-5; 12 bases are shared with TRBD2. The CDR3 covers 14 residues. The germline V gene encodes CDR1 LNHDA and CDR2 SQIVND (reference sequence). V gave up 8 bases and J gave up 2 bases; unmatched junction bases: 3. This CDR3 reads CASGTSGYQETQYF. Written as DNA, the CDR3 is TGTGCCAGTGGGACTAGCGGGTATCAAGAGACCCAGTACTTC.

The V and J genes are TRBV19 and TRBJ2-3; 9 bases map to TRBD2. J gave up 1 base and V 4 bases, and 3 bases lay outside the gene matches. The germline gives CDR1 LNHDA, CDR2 SQIVND (reference sequence). This CDR3 has 15 amino acids. The CDR3, as DNA: TGTGCCAGTAGTACACGACTAGCGGGCACAGATACGCAGTATTTT. Translated, it gives CASSTRLAGTDTQYF.

J is TRBJ2-2 and V is TRBV11-2; D might be TRBD2 (6 bases). V lost 1 base to trimming and J lost 7 bases, with 10 bases between them. The CDR3 runs 14 residues. CDR1 and CDR2 (germline): SGHAT, FQNNGV. Written as DNA, the CDR3 is TGTGCCAGCAGCTTAGCGGGGAGGATCGGGGAGCTGTTTTTT. Residues: CASSLAGRIGELFF.

This rearrangement joins TRBV6-2 or TRBV6-3 to TRBJ1-3; 11 nucleotides line up with TRBD1. V trimming: 5 bases; J trimming: 5 bases; junction bases outside the gene matches: 5. The CDR3 runs to 15 residues. CDR1 and CDR2 from the germline V gene are MNHEY and SVGEGT. CDR3 DNA: TGTGCCAGCAGTGGACAGGGGGCGCGGAGAAACACCATATATTTT. Translated, it gives CASSGQGARRNTIYF.